These 22 T cell receptor beta chains share one sample of origin, sequenced in a study of cytomegalovirus exposure and HLA in healthy donors. TCRdb's copy holds only in-frame clones and misses some; the assay was immunoSEQ multiplex PCR. This table has about 360,000 clones, roughly 85% appearing once. Sequences were obtained from PBMCs. All receptors derive from a young woman in good health and CMV-seronegative.

The rearrangement joins TRBV7-9 to TRBJ1-4, with D maybe TRBD1 (6 bases). The CDR3 spans 14 residues. Germline lookup yields CDR1 SEHNR and CDR2 FQNEAQ (reference sequence). The ends were cut back, 5 bases at V and 5 bases at J, with 12 bases in the middle. The CDR3 coding sequence is TGTGCCAGCAGCCCGACAGGTCCCAATGAAAAACTGTTTTTT. Translation gives CASSPTGPNEKLFF.

The rearrangement uses TRBV19 and TRBJ1-1; D not resolved. Looked up from germline, CDR1 is LNHDA and CDR2 is SQIVND (reference sequence). Between the trimmed V and J ends, which lost 7 bases and 2 bases, there was a span of 17 bases. This CDR3 contains 15 residues. The CDR3 sequence: CASTLGGGLNTEAFF. CDR3 coding DNA: TGTGCCAGTACCTTAGGAGGAGGGTTAAACACTGAAGCTTTCTTT.

The V gene is TRBV9, the J gene TRBJ2-1, with 7 positions matching TRBD2. This CDR3 region has 17 residues. Per germline, CDR1 SGDLS and CDR2 YYNGEE. The V segment lost 0 bases and the J segment 4 bases; nucleotides outside the gene matches: 10. The CDR3 coding sequence is TGTGCCAGCAGCGTAGCCCCCTTAGCGGGCCAGTACAATGAGCAGTTCTTC. Protein sequence: CASSVAPLAGQYNEQFF.

The chain has TRBV7-2 and TRBJ1-1; 9 bases are shared with TRBD1. Germline trimming cut 6 bases from V and 1 base from J; bases unmatched to any gene: 3. The CDR3 sequence is 14 residues long. Germline CDR1 and CDR2: SGHTA and FQGNSA. As DNA, the CDR3 is TGTGCCAGCAGGGAGACAGGGGGGAACACTGAAGCTTTCTTT. The encoded protein is CASRETGGNTEAFF. The entire variable domain, with the rest obtained from reference TRBV7-2 and TRBJ1-1, is as follows: GAGVSQSPSNKVTEKGKDVELRCDPISGHTALYWYRQSLGQGLEFLIYFQGNSAPDKSGLPSDRFSAERTGGSVSTLTIQRTQQEDSAVYLCASRETGGNTEAFFGQGTRLTVV.

The J gene is TRBJ1-1, the V gene TRBV28; 9 bases agree with TRBD1. The V segment lost 10 bases and the J segment 0 bases; nucleotides outside the gene matches: 12. This CDR3 spans 16 amino acids. Germline lookup yields CDR1 MDHEN and CDR2 SYDVKM. CDR3 bases: TGTGCCACCTTTAACTGGGGACAGGGCCTGAACACTGAAGCTTTCTTT. The encoded protein is CATFNWGQGLNTEAFF. The full variable domain, in which reference TRBV28 and TRBJ1-1 provide the parts outside the CDR3, is DVKVTQSSRYLVKRTGEKVFLECVQDMDHENMFWYRQDPGLGLRLIYFSYDVKMKEKGDIPEGYSVSREKKERFSLILESASTNQTSMYLCATFNWGQGLNTEAFFGQGTRLTVV.

Concerning this clone itself: Other DNA sequences in this sample translate to the same CDR3. The rearrangement joins TRBV19 to TRBJ2-1, with D possibly matching TRBD2 (6 bases). V was trimmed by 4 bases and J by 4 bases, leaving 14 bases between them. Germline CDR1 LNHDA, CDR2 SQIVND (reference sequence). The CDR3 spans 15 residues. CDR3 sequence: CASSTSSGSYNEQFF. In DNA, the CDR3 is TGTGCCAGTAGTACTAGTAGCGGCAGTTACAATGAGCAGTTCTTC. The full variable domain, completed using reference TRBV19 and TRBJ2-1, is DGGITQSPKYLFRKEGQNVTLSCEQNLNHDAMYWYRQDPGQGLRLIYYSQIVNDFQKGDIAEGYSVSREKKESFPLTVTSAQKNPTAFYLCASSTSSGSYNEQFFGPGTRLTVL.

V gene TRBV6-5 combines with J gene TRBJ1-1; D is possibly TRBD1 (6 bases). CDR3 length: 14 residues. Deletions cut 7 bases from V and 1 base from J, with 13 bases between. Germline V gene data show CDR1 as MNHEY and CDR2 as SVGAGI. The CDR3 region has the DNA TGTGCCAGCAACCCTAGGGGGGGGAACACTGAAGCTTTCTTT. It is translated as CASNPRGGNTEAFF.

This sequence joins TRBV19 and TRBJ1-2, with D perhaps TRBD1 (6 bases). The germline V and J ends were trimmed by 7 bases and 3 bases, with 15 bases remaining between them. The CDR3 totals 14 residues. Germline CDR1 is LNHDA and CDR2 is SQIVND (reference sequence). Here the CDR3 reads CASKWGLGDYGYTF. The CDR3 DNA reads as TGTGCCAGTAAATGGGGGCTGGGAGACTATGGCTACACCTTC.

The gene calls are TRBV5-4 and TRBJ2-3; 9 bases align to TRBD2. The CDR3 is 14 residues long. V gave up 5 bases and J gave up 3 bases; unmatched junction bases: 4. Germline values: CDR1 SGHNT, CDR2 YYREEE (reference sequence). This chain's CDR3 is CASSSGSFTDTQYF. The DNA of the CDR3 is TGTGCCAGCAGTAGCGGGAGTTTTACAGATACGCAGTATTTT.

CDR3: CASSLILSEKLFF. The CDR3 region has the DNA TGTGCCAGCAGTTTAATTTTGTCGGAAAAACTGTTTTTT. The rearrangement joins TRBV27 to TRBJ1-4; D not resolved. The CDR3 is 13 amino acids. The V and J ends lost 2 bases and 8 bases respectively, with 9 bases between them. The germline V gene has CDR1 MNHEY and CDR2 SMNVEV (reference sequence).

The V and J genes are TRBV5-1 and TRBJ2-5, with 9 bases aligning to TRBD1. The CDR3 contains 14 residues. V dropped 4 bases and J dropped 5; count of bases not matched to a gene: 6. The germline gives CDR1 SGHRS, CDR2 YFSETQ. The CDR3, as DNA: TGCGCCAGCAGCCGCGGACAGGGGATCGAGACCCAGTACTTC. It yields the protein CASSRGQGIETQYF.

The chain carries TRBV7-9 and TRBJ2-1, with D unresolved. The germline V gene has CDR1 SEHNR and CDR2 FQNEAQ (reference sequence). There are 12 residues in the CDR3. V gave up 5 bases and J gave up 8 bases, with 10 bases separating them. In DNA, the CDR3 is TGTGCCAGCAGCGCGCGGATCGATGAGCAGTTCTTC. Translation gives CASSARIDEQFF.

The chain has TRBV6-1 and TRBJ1-1; weak D call: TRBD1 (6 bases). This CDR3 is 15 amino acids long. The germline CDR1 and CDR2 sequences are MNHNS and SASEGT. V lost 5 bases to trimming and J lost 4 bases, with 17 bases between them. DNA of the CDR3: TGTGCCAGCAGTACCGGACAGCGGCGGACCACTGAAGCTTTCTTT. It yields the protein CASSTGQRRTTEAFF.

J is TRBJ1-4 and V is TRBV29-1, with a weak D call TRBD1 (6 bases). CDR3 length: 13 amino acids. Per the germline V gene, CDR1 is SQVTM and CDR2 is ANQGSEA. Trimming removed 6 bases from V and 0 bases from J, with 8 bases in between. The CDR3 loop reads CSVGHATNEKLFF. As DNA, the CDR3 is TGCAGCGTGGGACATGCAACTAATGAAAAACTGTTTTTT.

The J gene is TRBJ2-1, the V gene TRBV6-1, with unresolved D. CDR3 length equals 16 residues. Looked up from germline, CDR1 is MNHNS and CDR2 is SASEGT. Trimming took off 0 bases at V and 8 bases at J, with 17 bases between the two ends. CDR3 bases: TGTGCCAGCAGTGAAGCGACACACACGCAATGGGATGAGCAGTTCTTC. It codes for CASSEATHTQWDEQFF.

This rearrangement joins TRBV5-1 to TRBJ1-1; 9 nucleotides match TRBD1. Germline V gene data show CDR1 as SGHRS and CDR2 as YFSETQ. The CDR3 runs to 16 residues. V shed 7 bases, J shed 4 bases, and the junction held 14 bases outside the gene matches. The CDR3 sequence is CASRDRDRALATEAFF. The CDR3 nucleotides are TGCGCCAGCCGGGACCGGGACAGGGCGCTTGCCACTGAAGCTTTCTTT. Drawing the rest from reference TRBV5-1 and TRBJ1-1, the complete variable domain is KAGVTQTPRYLIKTRGQQVTLSCSPISGHRSVSWYQQTPGQGLQFLFEYFSETQRNKGNFPGRFSGRQFSNSRSEMNVSTLELGDSALYLCASRDRDRALATEAFFGQGTRLTVV.

V and J are TRBV5-1 and TRBJ2-1; no definite D call. CDR1 is SGHRS and CDR2 is YFSETQ in the germline V gene. V was clipped by 2 bases and J by 0 bases, with 12 bases between them. This CDR3 has 16 residues. In DNA form, the CDR3 reads TGCGCCAGCAGCTTTTTTAGCTCCAGCTCCTACAATGAGCAGTTCTTC. Amino acid sequence: CASSFFSSSSYNEQFF.

The chain is built from TRBV15 and TRBJ2-7, with a weak D call TRBD2 (5 bases). The CDR3 is 14 residues long. CDR1 is LNHNV, CDR2 YYDKDF, per germline (reference sequence). The ends were cut back, 4 bases at V and 5 bases at J, with 15 bases in the middle. This chain's CDR3 is CATSMRVSSHEQYF. The CDR3 coding sequence is TGTGCCACCAGCATGAGGGTCTCCAGCCACGAGCAGTACTTC.

This chain links TRBV2 with TRBJ2-2, with TRBD2 matching over 12 bases. The germline gives CDR1 SNHLY, CDR2 FYNNEI. Germline trimming cut 6 bases from V and 7 bases from J; bases unmatched to any gene: 9. The CDR3 runs 16 residues. The CDR3 here is CASSLGLAGISGELFF. The CDR3 DNA follows: TGTGCCAGCAGCCTCGGACTAGCGGGAATTAGCGGGGAGCTGTTTTTT.

Concerning this clone: The sample contains more than one DNA sequence encoding this CDR3. The rearrangement uses TRBV5-1 and TRBJ2-7; a weak D match, TRBD1 (6 bases). The V gene's germline CDR1 is SGHRS and CDR2 YFSETQ. The CDR3 contains 13 residues. V gave up 2 bases and J gave up 2 bases, with 8 bases separating them. The CDR3 bases are TGCGCCAGCAGCTTCTCAGGGGCCTACGAGCAGTACTTC. This translates into CASSFSGAYEQYF.

This sequence joins TRBV4-1 and TRBJ2-1; D is undetermined. The CDR3 is 13 residues long. V lost 4 bases and J lost 7, with 11 bases in between. Germline CDR1 reads MGHRA; CDR2 reads YSYEKL. CDR3 DNA: TGCGCCAGCAGCCCCCGAGAGGTGAATGAGCAGTTCTTC. The encoded protein is CASSPREVNEQFF.

The chain joins TRBV4-1 to TRBJ2-7; 7 nucleotides match TRBD1. From germline, CDR1 is MGHRA and CDR2 YSYEKL. V was clipped by 4 bases and J by 3 bases; unmatched bases: 9. The CDR3 sequence is 15 residues long. CDR3 bases: TGCGCCAGCAGCCGTAAGGGACAGTCTGGCTACGAGCAGTACTTC. It is translated as CASSRKGQSGYEQYF.